A single sample gave rise to the 16 T cell receptor beta chains below, sequenced in a study of cytomegalovirus exposure and HLA in healthy donors (dated by TCRdb to 2017 to 2019). Preparation of the library involved the immunoSEQ multiplex PCR assay. For the multiplex PCR, a mixture combining 60 forward primers for TCR Vbeta segments and 13 reverse primers for TCR Jbeta segments was used. TCRdb re-hosts the immuneACCESS table, in-frame sequences only. Its copies lack some clones; in the studies checked, an unresolved V gene accounts for under half of them, and the cause for the rest is not known. This sample has about 190,000 clones in its table, and around 83% of those were observed once. The biggest ten clones account for roughly 1.6% of the sample. The sequenced sample was PBMCs. These TCRs come from a man between 50 and 59 years old in good health and CMV-seronegative.

This chain joins TRBV18 and TRBJ2-5, with 7 bases matching TRBD2. There are 15 residues in the CDR3. The V and J ends lost 2 bases and 2 bases, in that order; junction bases with no gene match: 5. Germline V gives CDR1 KGHSH, CDR2 LQKENI. The chain's CDR3 is CASSPSASGQETQYF. The CDR3 nucleotides are TGTGCCAGCTCACCATCCGCTAGCGGACAAGAGACCCAGTACTTC.

CDR3 nucleotides: TGTGCCAGCAGTGGACAGGGAGGAGCGGATACGCAGTATTTT. Amino acids: CASSGQGGADTQYF. The V call is TRBV6-1, the J call TRBJ2-3; D is perhaps TRBD1 (7 bases). Per germline, CDR1 MNHNS and CDR2 SASEGT. There are 14 residues in the CDR3. The V end was cut by 4 bases, the J end by 6 bases, with 14 bases between.

The V and J genes are TRBV7-9 and TRBJ2-7; D possibly corresponds to TRBD1 (5 bases). The CDR3 length is 14 residues. The ends were cut back, 3 bases at V and 3 bases at J, with 12 bases in the middle. Germline V lookup: CDR1 SEHNR, CDR2 FQNEAQ (reference sequence). The CDR3 DNA sequence: TGTGCCAGCAGCTTGGAAGGGGTCGGCTACGAGCAGTACTTC. As protein: CASSLEGVGYEQYF.

Points on this clone: Other DNA variants within this sample encode the same CDR3. V usage is TRBV11-3 and J usage is TRBJ2-3; tentative D call: TRBD2 (6 bases). Germline V lookup: CDR1 SGHNT, CDR2 YENEEA. Trimming removed 4 bases from V and 7 bases from J, with 9 bases in between. The CDR3 is 12 amino acids. In nucleotides, the CDR3 is TGTGCCAGCAGCTCTGGGGGGAATACGCAGTATTTT. Translating gives CASSSGGNTQYF. The variable domain in full, with the rest retrieved from reference TRBV11-3 and TRBJ2-3, is EAGVVQSPRYKIIEKKQPVAFWCNPISGHNTLYWYLQNLGQGPELLIRYENEEAVDDSQLPKDRFSAERLKGVDSTLKIQPAELGDSAVYLCASSSGGNTQYFGPGTRLTVL.

The J gene is TRBJ1-2, the V gene TRBV11-2; 8 nucleotides agree with TRBD1. J gave up 12 bases and V 6 bases, and 15 bases lay outside the gene matches. CDR1 is SGHAT and CDR2 is FQNNGV in the germline V gene. The CDR3 runs 14 residues. For the CDR3, the DNA is TGTGCCAGCAGGGAATGGCCTTCCAGGGGGCAGGACACCTTC. Its translation is CASREWPSRGQDTF.

The gene calls are TRBV7-6 and TRBJ1-2; a weak D match, TRBD1 (6 bases). Per the germline V gene, CDR1 is SGHVS and CDR2 is FNYEAQ. The CDR3 runs 12 residues. V lost 2 bases to trimming and J lost 8 bases, with 9 bases between them. CDR3 in DNA: TGTGCCAGCAGCTTAACAGGGCAGGGCTACACCTTC. Translated, it gives CASSLTGQGYTF. Complete variable domain (other parts from reference TRBV7-6 and TRBJ1-2): GAGVSQSPRYKVTKRGQDVALRCDPISGHVSLYWYRQALGQGPEFLTYFNYEAQQDKSGLPNDRFSAERPEGSISTLTIQRTEQRDSAMYRCASSLTGQGYTFGSGTRLTVV.

V is TRBV6-5 and J is TRBJ2-1; D is possibly TRBD2 (6 bases). V lost 7 bases, J lost 12 bases, and 10 bases lay in between. This CDR3 contains 10 residues. Per germline, CDR1 MNHEY and CDR2 SVGAGI. The CDR3 nucleotides read TGTGCCAGCACCGCCGGGGGGCAGTTCTTC. This translates into CASTAGGQFF.

The chain is built from TRBV27 and TRBJ1-5, with D unclear. Germline-derived CDR1 and CDR2 are MNHEY and SMNVEV (reference sequence). The length of the CDR3 is 13 residues. The V end was cut by 2 bases, the J end by 2 bases, with 4 bases between. The CDR3 is CASSLQGNQPQHF. The CDR3 DNA follows: TGTGCCAGCAGTTTACAGGGCAATCAGCCCCAGCATTTT.

The chain uses TRBV19 and TRBJ1-2, with D unclear. The ends were cut back, 3 bases at V and 8 bases at J, with 13 bases in the middle. The CDR3 runs to 13 residues. Germline assignment: CDR1 LNHDA and CDR2 SQIVND (reference sequence). Here the CDR3 reads CASSIGLLGGYTF. CDR3 sequence (DNA): TGTGCCAGTAGTATTGGTCTCCTCGGGGGCTACACCTTC.

The V and J genes are TRBV7-2 and TRBJ2-1, with TRBD1 matching 9 bases. This CDR3 spans 15 amino acids. J lost 6 bases, V lost 0 bases, and 3 bases had no gene match. CDR1 SGHTA and CDR2 FQGNSA come from the germline V gene. CDR3 residues: CASSLAGQGSNEQFF. CDR3 sequence (DNA): TGTGCCAGCAGCTTAGCGGGACAGGGAAGCAATGAGCAGTTCTTC.

The V call is TRBV2, the J call TRBJ1-4, with 10 bases lining up with TRBD1. The CDR3 length is 14 residues. The junction had 8 bases not matched to a gene; V was cut back by 8 bases and J by 8 bases. In germline, CDR1 is SNHLY, CDR2 FYNNEI. For the CDR3, the DNA is TGTGCCAGCGGGAGGGACAGGGGAGGGGAAAAACTGTTTTTT. Protein: CASGRDRGGEKLFF.

In nucleotides, the CDR3 is TGTGCCAGCAGCTTAGGCGTAGGGCGGGGGCGCGGGACTGAAGCTTTCTTT. Protein: CASSLGVGRGRGTEAFF. The chain couples TRBV11-2 to TRBJ1-1, with a weak D call TRBD1 (6 bases). Germline loops: CDR1 SGHAT, CDR2 FQNNGV. CDR3 size: 17 residues. Trimming removed 1 base at V and 5 bases at J, with 20 bases between.

This clone appeared once. The rearrangement joins TRBV30 to TRBJ2-1, with TRBD2 matching 14 bases. The trim removed 2 bases at V and 6 bases at J, leaving 12 bases unmatched. Germline CDR1 reads GTSNPN; CDR2 reads SVGIG (reference sequence). The CDR3 has 18 amino acids. CDR3 amino acids: CAWSTPLGLAGGFNEQFF. The CDR3 bases are TGTGCCTGGAGTACACCCCTCGGACTAGCGGGAGGTTTCAATGAGCAGTTCTTC.

This rearrangement joins TRBV28 to TRBJ2-7; 11 positions agree with TRBD2. This CDR3 has 18 amino acids. The V segment lost 5 bases and the J segment 1 base; nucleotides outside the gene matches: 13. Looked up from germline, CDR1 is MDHEN and CDR2 is SYDVKM. CDR3 bases: TGTGCCAGCAGTCACCCTACTAGCGGGGGTTCGTTATCCTACGAGCAGTACTTC. Its translation is CASSHPTSGGSLSYEQYF. Full variable domain (rest looked up from reference TRBV28 and TRBJ2-7): DVKVTQSSRYLVKRTGEKVFLECVQDMDHENMFWYRQDPGLGLRLIYFSYDVKMKEKGDIPEGYSVSREKKERFSLILESASTNQTSMYLCASSHPTSGGSLSYEQYFGPGTRLTVT.

There are a few counts of this clone. The chain couples TRBV7-2 to TRBJ1-5; TRBD1 agrees at 9 bases. Germline V gives CDR1 SGHTA, CDR2 FQGNSA. The CDR3 consists of 15 residues. V lost 5 bases, J lost 6 bases, and 8 bases stayed unmatched. The CDR3 spells CASSTYGQGPQPQHF. The CDR3 DNA reads as TGTGCCAGCAGCACCTACGGACAGGGGCCTCAGCCCCAGCATTTT. The full variable domain, its missing parts supplied by reference TRBV7-2 and TRBJ1-5, is GAGVSQSPSNKVTEKGKDVELRCDPISGHTALYWYRQSLGQGLEFLIYFQGNSAPDKSGLPSDRFSAERTGGSVSTLTIQRTQQEDSAVYLCASSTYGQGPQPQHFGDGTRLSIL.

With regard to this clone: The sample holds other DNA sequences that translate to the same CDR3. The chain links TRBV7-2 to TRBJ2-7; TRBD2 aligns across 7 bases. J lost 2 bases, V lost 2 bases, and 3 bases had no gene match. CDR1 and CDR2 from the germline V gene are SGHTA and FQGNSA. The CDR3 length is 14 residues. The CDR3 DNA is TGTGCCAGCAGCTTACAGCGGGGCCCCTACGAGCAGTACTTC. It specifies CASSLQRGPYEQYF.